One sample yielded the 10 T cell receptor beta chains listed below, sequenced in a study of cytomegalovirus exposure and HLA in healthy donors. PCR involved 60 Vbeta and 13 Jbeta primers. Assay used: immunoSEQ multiplex PCR; TCRdb lists only in-frame clones, some missing. Found here are 100,000 to 120,000 clones, more than 9.5% of them singletons; the top ten hold approximately 16%. The specimen sequenced was PBMCs. The receptor set was obtained from a man aged 35 to 55 in good health and CMV-seropositive.

The sample holds a few counts of this clone. CDR3 nucleotides: TGTGCCAGCAGCTTAGCGGCAGGGCTAATGTATTTT. Translation: CASSLAAGLMYF. This sequence joins TRBV11-2 and TRBJ1-3, with a tentative D call TRBD1 (5 bases). Germline lookup yields CDR1 SGHAT and CDR2 FQNNGV. Trimming shortened V by 1 base and J by 16 bases, and 14 bases separated the two germline ends. The CDR3 runs to 12 residues.

This clone appeared a few times. This chain joins TRBV5-1 and TRBJ1-5; D remains unclear. Germline V gene data show CDR1 as SGHRS and CDR2 as YFSETQ. CDR3 length: 15 amino acids. V was cut by 0 bases and J by 2 bases, with 9 bases left in between. DNA for the CDR3: TGCGCCAGCAGCTTGGCGGGGAGAGGCAATCAGCCCCAGCATTTT. Its translation: CASSLAGRGNQPQHF.

This clone was found a few times. The chain employs TRBV6-6 and TRBJ2-3; no clear D. Trimming left V 6 bases short and J 6 bases short, with 19 bases between. This CDR3 contains 15 residues. CDR1 MNHNY and CDR2 SVGAGI come from the germline V gene (reference sequence). This CDR3 reads CASRLNLVRPDTQYF. The CDR3 DNA follows: TGTGCCAGCAGGCTAAACTTGGTACGTCCGGATACGCAGTATTTT.

The chain carries TRBV18 and TRBJ2-3; tentatively, D is TRBD2 (7 bases). The CDR3 runs to 16 residues. The V gene's germline CDR1 is KGHSH and CDR2 LQKENI. V shed 3 bases and J shed 0 bases, with 13 bases lying between them. The CDR3 bases are TGTGCCAGCTCACCCCGGGGAGGGGGTAGCACAGATACGCAGTATTTT. This codes for CASSPRGGGSTDTQYF.

J is TRBJ1-1 and V is TRBV5-1; 8 positions agree with TRBD1. Germline V gene data show CDR1 as SGHRS and CDR2 as YFSETQ. CDR3 length: 15 residues. Trimming cost V 1 base and J 3 bases; bases outside gene matches: 5. This CDR3 reads CASSLLPGQDTEAFF. For the CDR3, the DNA is TGCGCCAGCAGCTTGCTACCGGGACAGGACACTGAAGCTTTCTTT.

V is TRBV2 and J is TRBJ2-7, with unresolved D. Germline V gene sequence: CDR1 SNHLY, CDR2 FYNNEI. Trimming stripped 2 bases from V and 3 bases from J, with 11 bases between. This CDR3 region has 14 residues. The CDR3 sequence is CASSEMYSSYEQYF. The CDR3 nucleotides read TGTGCCAGCAGTGAAATGTACTCAAGCTACGAGCAGTACTTC. Together with reference TRBV2 and TRBJ2-7, the CDR3 gives the full variable domain: EPEVTQTPSHQVTQMGQEVILRCVPISNHLYFYWYRQILGQKVEFLVSFYNNEISEKSEIFDDQFSVERPDGSNFTLKIRSTKLEDSAMYFCASSEMYSSYEQYFGPGTRLTVT.

This chain uses TRBV19 with TRBJ2-2; TRBD2 aligns across 9 bases. V lost 6 bases, J lost 6 bases, and 11 bases stayed unmatched. This CDR3 has 16 amino acids. Germline lookup yields CDR1 LNHDA and CDR2 SQIVND (reference sequence). The CDR3 DNA follows: TGTGCCAGTAGCTCTAGCGGGACGGGCAAGGCCGGGGAGCTGTTTTTT. Protein product: CASSSSGTGKAGELFF.

This chain joins TRBV30 and TRBJ2-7; tentative D call: TRBD2 (5 bases). V lost 2 bases and J lost 3, with 8 bases in between. Germline assignment: CDR1 GTSNPN and CDR2 SVGIG (reference sequence). The CDR3 is 12 residues long. CDR3 nucleotide sequence: TGTGCCTGGAGTCGGGGATTCTACGAGCAGTACTTC. Its protein is CAWSRGFYEQYF.

This clone was seen more than once but under ten times. J is TRBJ2-7 and V is TRBV7-2; D perhaps matches TRBD1 (6 bases). CDR3 length: 14 amino acids. Germline V gene sequence: CDR1 SGHTA, CDR2 FQGNSA. The V end lost 5 bases, the J end lost 5 bases, and 16 bases lay between the germline ends. CDR3 residues: CASSRPGQFDEQYF. The DNA of the CDR3 is TGTGCCAGCAGCCGACCCGGACAGTTCGACGAGCAGTACTTC.

V is TRBV28 and J is TRBJ1-3, with 9 positions matching TRBD1. The CDR3 has 16 residues. The ends lost 6 bases at V and 1 base at J; junction bases unmatched: 7. Germline V gene lookup returns CDR1 MDHEN and CDR2 SYDVKM. CDR3 nucleotide sequence: TGTGCCAGCAGCTTTCCGGGACAGGGATCTGGAAACACCATATATTTT. Its protein product is CASSFPGQGSGNTIYF.